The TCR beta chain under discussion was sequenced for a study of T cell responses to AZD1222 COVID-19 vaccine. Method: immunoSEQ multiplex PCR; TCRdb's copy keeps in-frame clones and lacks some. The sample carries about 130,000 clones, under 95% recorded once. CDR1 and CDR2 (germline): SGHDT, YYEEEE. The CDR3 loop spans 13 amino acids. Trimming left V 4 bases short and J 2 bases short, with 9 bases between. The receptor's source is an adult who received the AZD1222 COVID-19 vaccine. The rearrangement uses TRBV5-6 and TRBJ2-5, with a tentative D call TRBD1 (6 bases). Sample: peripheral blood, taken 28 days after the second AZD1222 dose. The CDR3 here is CASSPTGQETQYF. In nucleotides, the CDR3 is TGTGCCAGCAGCCCGACAGGACAAGAGACCCAGTACTTC.